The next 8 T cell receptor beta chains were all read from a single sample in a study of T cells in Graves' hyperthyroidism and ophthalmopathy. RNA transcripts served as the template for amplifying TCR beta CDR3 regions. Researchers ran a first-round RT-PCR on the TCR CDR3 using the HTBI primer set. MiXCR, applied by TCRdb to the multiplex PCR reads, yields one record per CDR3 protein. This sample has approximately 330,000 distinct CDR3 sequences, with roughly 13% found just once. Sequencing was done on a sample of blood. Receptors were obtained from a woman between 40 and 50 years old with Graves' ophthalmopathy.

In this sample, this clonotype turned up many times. The DNA of the CDR3 is TGTGCCAGCAGTTATTCCGTCAGGGGTAACTATGGCTACACCTTC. Its translation: CASSYSVRGNYGYTF. The chain carries TRBV6-1 and TRBJ1-2; the D gene is possibly TRBD1 (6 bases). Trimming pared 5 bases from V and 1 base from J, leaving 14 bases between. Looked up from germline, CDR1 is MNHNS and CDR2 is SASEGT. The CDR3 is 15 amino acids.

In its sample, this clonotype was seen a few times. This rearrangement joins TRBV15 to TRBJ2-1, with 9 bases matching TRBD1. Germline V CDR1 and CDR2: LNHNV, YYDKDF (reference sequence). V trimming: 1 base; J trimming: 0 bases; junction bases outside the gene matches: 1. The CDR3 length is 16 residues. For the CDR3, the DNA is TGTGCCACCAGCAGAGCACAGGGGGCCTCCTACAATGAGCAGTTCTTC. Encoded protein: CATSRAQGASYNEQFF.

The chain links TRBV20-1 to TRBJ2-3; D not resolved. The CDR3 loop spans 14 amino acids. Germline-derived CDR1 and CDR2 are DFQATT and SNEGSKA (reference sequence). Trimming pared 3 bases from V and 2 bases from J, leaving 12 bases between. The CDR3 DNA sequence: TGCAGTGCTAGTTCGGTGCCCTACACAGATACGCAGTATTTT. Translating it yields CSASSVPYTDTQYF.

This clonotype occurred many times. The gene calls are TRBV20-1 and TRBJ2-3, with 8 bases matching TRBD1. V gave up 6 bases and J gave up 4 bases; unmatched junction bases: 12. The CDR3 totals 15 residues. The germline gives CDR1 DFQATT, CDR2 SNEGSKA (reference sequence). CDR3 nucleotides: TGCAGTGCAACCAGGGGGCTAGGGTCGGCAGATACGCAGTATTTT. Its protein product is CSATRGLGSADTQYF.

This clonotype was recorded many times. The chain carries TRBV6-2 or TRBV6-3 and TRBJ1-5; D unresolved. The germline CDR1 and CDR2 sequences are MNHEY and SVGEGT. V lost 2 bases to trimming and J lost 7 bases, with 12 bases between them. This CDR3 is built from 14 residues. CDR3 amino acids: CASSYGGIDQPQHF. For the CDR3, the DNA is TGTGCCAGCAGTTACGGAGGGATTGACCAGCCCCAGCATTTT.

The CDR3 DNA sequence: TGTGCCACCAGCAGAGTGGGGATTAATGAAAAACTGTTTTTT. It codes for CATSRVGINEKLFF. This sequence joins TRBV15 and TRBJ1-4; D remains ambiguous. Germline CDR1 and CDR2: LNHNV and YYDKDF (reference sequence). This CDR3 contains 14 residues. V was trimmed by 1 base and J by 4 bases, leaving 7 bases between them.

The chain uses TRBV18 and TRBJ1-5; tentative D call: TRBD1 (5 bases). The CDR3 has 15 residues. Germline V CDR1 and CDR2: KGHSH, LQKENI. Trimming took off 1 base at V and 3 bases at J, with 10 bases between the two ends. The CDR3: CASSPQGFNNQPQHF. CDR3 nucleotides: TGTGCCAGCTCACCACAGGGGTTCAACAATCAGCCCCAGCATTTT.

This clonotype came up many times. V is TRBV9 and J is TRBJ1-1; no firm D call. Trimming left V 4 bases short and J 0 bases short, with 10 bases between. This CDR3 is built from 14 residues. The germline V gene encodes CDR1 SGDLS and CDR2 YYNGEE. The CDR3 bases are TGTGCCAGCAGCCCACTAAACATGAACACTGAAGCTTTCTTT. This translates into CASSPLNMNTEAFF.